These 24 T cell receptor beta chains were all obtained from the same sample, sequenced in a study of blood T cell repertoires in COVID-19. The protocol was immunoSEQ multiplex PCR, while the TCRdb copy is restricted to in-frame clones and leaves out a portion. This table holds some 230,000 clones, about four fifths found once. Sequenced sample: peripheral blood. The receptors shown here come from a woman aged 60-75 years with acute or convalescent COVID-19.

CDR3 nucleotide sequence: TGTGCCAGCAGCTTAGGGTTGTCGGAGGGTCCCGGAAACACCATATATTTT. Its translation is CASSLGLSEGPGNTIYF. This chain connects TRBV7-9 to TRBJ1-3; D unclear. This CDR3 has 17 residues. The germline gives CDR1 SEHNR, CDR2 FQNEAQ (reference sequence). V was clipped by 1 base and J by 4 bases, with 17 bases between them.

Only one count was recorded for this clone. The CDR3 here is CASSDRGPYNSPLHF. CDR3 coding DNA: TGTGCCAGCAGCGACAGGGGGCCCTATAATTCACCCCTCCACTTT. The rearrangement joins TRBV6-5 to TRBJ1-6; 10 bases fit TRBD1. CDR3 size: 15 residues. V shed 6 bases, J shed 2 bases, and the junction held 1 base outside the gene matches. CDR1 and CDR2 from the germline V gene are MNHEY and SVGAGI.

This chain links TRBV4-3 with TRBJ2-6; D not resolved. Trimming cost V 1 base and J 0 bases, with 10 bases left between them. The CDR3 has 17 residues. Germline-derived CDR1 and CDR2 are LGHNA and YSLEER. CDR3 DNA: TGCGCCAGCAGCCAAGTGGTGAGCGCCTCTGGGGCCAACGTCCTGACTTTC. This sequence encodes CASSQVVSASGANVLTF.

This clone was seen a single time. The V and J genes are TRBV7-8 and TRBJ1-1, with no clear D. V shed 8 bases and J shed 2 bases, with 15 bases lying between them. The CDR3 contains 14 residues. CDR1 is SGHVS, CDR2 FQNEAQ, per germline. In DNA, the CDR3 is TGTGCCAGCTCTCCCGGGGTACCCAACACTGAAGCTTTCTTT. This translates into CASSPGVPNTEAFF.

CDR3 coding DNA: TGTGCCAGCAGCTGGGGGACAGGGCCAGTCGAGCAGTACTTC. Translating gives CASSWGTGPVEQYF. The rearrangement joins TRBV7-9 to TRBJ2-7, with 9 bases aligning to TRBD1. CDR3 length equals 14 residues. CDR1 is SEHNR and CDR2 is FQNEAQ in the germline V gene (reference sequence). J gave up 6 bases and V 4 bases, and 7 bases lay outside the gene matches.

This rearrangement joins TRBV7-9 to TRBJ1-2, with D possibly matching TRBD1 (5 bases). V lost 3 bases and J lost 6, with 8 bases in between. Germline CDR1 reads SEHNR; CDR2 reads FQNEAQ (reference sequence). The length of the CDR3 is 12 residues. The CDR3 loop reads CASSFRVHGYTF. The DNA of the CDR3 is TGTGCCAGCAGCTTCAGGGTTCATGGCTACACCTTC.

This clone appeared a single time. V gene TRBV7-2 combines with J gene TRBJ2-1, with D tentatively TRBD2 (7 bases). The V gene lost 3 bases and the J gene lost 6 bases, with 15 bases spanning the gap. Germline V gene lookup returns CDR1 SGHTA and CDR2 FQGNSA. The CDR3 loop spans 15 amino acids. The CDR3 region has the DNA TGTGCCAGCAGCTTTGTCGGGGGGCCTTCCAATGAGCAGTTCTTC. Translated, it gives CASSFVGGPSNEQFF.

The rearrangement joins TRBV6-5 to TRBJ2-1, with 9 bases aligning to TRBD1. Germline CDR1 is MNHEY and CDR2 is SVGAGI. The CDR3 loop spans 14 amino acids. The trim removed 11 bases at V and 8 bases at J, leaving 13 bases unmatched. This CDR3 is CALRGGQGFDEQFF. In nucleotides, the CDR3 is TGTGCCCTCAGGGGAGGACAGGGGTTCGATGAGCAGTTCTTC.

This chain connects TRBV3-1 (or the pseudogene TRBV3-2) to TRBJ2-1; 8 positions agree with TRBD2. The germline V gene encodes CDR1 LGHDT and CDR2 YNNKEL (reference sequence). The CDR3 totals 18 residues. V shed 0 bases and J 6 bases; nucleotides not matched to a gene: 13. The CDR3, as DNA: TGTGCCAGCAGCCAAGATCGCACTAGCGGTGGCCCAATCAATGAGCAGTTCTTC. Translating it yields CASSQDRTSGGPINEQFF.

Only one count was recorded for this clone. J is TRBJ1-1 and V is TRBV9, with TRBD1 matching over 9 bases. This CDR3 spans 13 amino acids. V was clipped by 2 bases and J by 6 bases; unmatched bases: 2. The germline V gene encodes CDR1 SGDLS and CDR2 YYNGEE. CDR3 DNA: TGTGCCAGCAGCGTCAGACAGGGGGCTGAAGCTTTCTTT. It is translated as CASSVRQGAEAFF.

This chain links TRBV5-6 with TRBJ2-2, with TRBD2 as a possible D gene (5 bases). Germline CDR1 and CDR2: SGHDT and YYEEEE. The CDR3 is 14 residues long. Deletions cut 4 bases from V and 2 bases from J, with 9 bases between. CDR3 bases: TGTGCCAGCAGCCCCGACTATAACACCGGGGAGCTGTTTTTT. Translating it yields CASSPDYNTGELFF. Combining the CDR3 with reference TRBV5-6 and TRBJ2-2 gives the whole variable domain DAGVTQSPTHLIKTRGQQVTLRCSPKSGHDTVSWYQQALGQGPQFIFQYYEEEERQRGNFPDRFSGHQFPNYSSELNVNALLLGDSALYLCASSPDYNTGELFFGEGSRLTVL.

This clone appeared a single time. This chain joins TRBV30 and TRBJ1-4; 7 nucleotides line up with TRBD1. Germline values: CDR1 GTSNPN, CDR2 SVGIG (reference sequence). Unmatched junction bases numbered 0, after V lost 3 bases and J lost 5 bases. The CDR3 runs to 12 residues. The CDR3 here is CAWRQGNEKLFF. The CDR3 region has the DNA TGTGCCTGGAGACAGGGGAATGAAAAACTGTTTTTT.

The chain joins TRBV4-1 to TRBJ2-7; D uncertain. The CDR3 has 15 residues. Germline-derived CDR1 and CDR2 are MGHRA and YSYEKL. The V end was cut by 0 bases, the J end by 4 bases, with 13 bases between. This chain's CDR3 is CASSQDFTAGYEQYF. Written as DNA, the CDR3 is TGCGCCAGCAGCCAAGATTTTACAGCTGGTTACGAGCAGTACTTC.

The chain couples TRBV2 to TRBJ1-5; D is unresolved. The CDR3 is 15 residues long. Per germline, CDR1 SNHLY and CDR2 FYNNEI. V gave up 4 bases and J gave up 2 bases, with 12 bases separating them. Here the CDR3 reads CASSVYGVGNQPQHF. CDR3 sequence (DNA): TGTGCCAGCAGTGTTTACGGTGTTGGCAATCAGCCCCAGCATTTT. The complete variable domain, with remaining parts taken from reference TRBV2 and TRBJ1-5, reads EPEVTQTPSHQVTQMGQEVILRCVPISNHLYFYWYRQILGQKVEFLVSFYNNEISEKSEIFDDQFSVERPDGSNFTLKIRSTKLEDSAMYFCASSVYGVGNQPQHFGDGTRLSIL.

The chain has TRBV29-1 and TRBJ2-1; 9 bases line up with TRBD1. The CDR3 has 16 amino acids. Trimming cost V 0 bases and J 8 bases; bases outside gene matches: 11. In germline, CDR1 is SQVTM, CDR2 ANQGSEA. The CDR3 region has the DNA TGCAGCGTTGAAGATCAGGTGACAGGGGGTTTGGATGAGCAGTTCTTC. Amino acids: CSVEDQVTGGLDEQFF.

J is TRBJ2-7 and V is TRBV6-5; TRBD1 agrees at 7 bases. From germline, CDR1 is MNHEY and CDR2 SVGAGI. The CDR3 has 12 residues. V lost 2 bases, J lost 6 bases, and 1 base stayed unmatched. As DNA, the CDR3 is TGTGCCAGCAGTTACCCAGGGGGCGAGCAGTACTTC. Protein sequence: CASSYPGGEQYF.

CDR3: CASSQARGIEITNQPQHF. CDR3 DNA sequence: TGTGCCAGCAGCCAGGCCAGGGGGATCGAGATCACCAATCAGCCCCAGCATTTT. The chain employs TRBV3-1 (or the pseudogene TRBV3-2) and TRBJ1-5; 7 bases line up with TRBD1. Germline CDR1 reads LGHDT; CDR2 reads YNNKEL (reference sequence). With 3 bases clipped from V and 3 bases from J, the junction kept 14 bases outside the gene matches. The CDR3 spans 18 residues.

The chain employs TRBV5-1 and TRBJ2-7; D ambiguous. V lost 0 bases and J lost 0, with 10 bases in between. Germline-derived CDR1 and CDR2 are SGHRS and YFSETQ. The CDR3 covers 15 residues. As DNA, the CDR3 is TGCGCCAGCAGCTTGGAGGATTCTAGCTCCTACGAGCAGTACTTC. This sequence encodes CASSLEDSSSYEQYF.

This clone was picked up a small number of times. V and J are TRBV5-5 and TRBJ1-1; perhaps TRBD1 as D (6 bases). V shed 2 bases and J shed 0 bases, with 23 bases lying between them. From germline, CDR1 is SGHKS and CDR2 YYEKEE (reference sequence). The CDR3 is 19 residues long. CDR3 nucleotide sequence: TGTGCCAGCAGCTTTTCCTTTCTTGGGGGACATCACATGAACACTGAAGCTTTCTTT. Residues: CASSFSFLGGHHMNTEAFF.

This clone was observed a few times. V usage is TRBV12-3 or TRBV12-4 and J usage is TRBJ1-2; no clear D gene. The CDR3 runs to 13 residues. V was clipped by 5 bases and J by 4 bases, with 11 bases between them. Written as DNA, the CDR3 is TGTGCCAGCAGTACACAGAATCTCTATGGCTACACCTTC. Protein: CASSTQNLYGYTF.

The chain has TRBV13 and TRBJ1-3; TRBD1 matches at 9 bases. The junction had 1 base not matched to a gene; V was cut back by 0 bases and J by 1 base. Germline CDR1 reads PRHDT; CDR2 reads FYEKMQ (reference sequence). CDR3 length: 16 amino acids. The DNA for the CDR3 is TGTGCCAGCAGCTTAGGGACAGGGGGTTCTGGAAACACCATATATTTT. Its translation: CASSLGTGGSGNTIYF.

The V call is TRBV7-8, the J call TRBJ2-1; weak D call: TRBD1 (5 bases). Per germline, CDR1 SGHVS and CDR2 FQNEAQ. V shed 6 bases and J shed 0 bases, with 18 bases lying between them. This CDR3 has 17 amino acids. CDR3: CASRETQGVSSYNEQFF. CDR3 nucleotides: TGTGCCAGCAGGGAAACCCAAGGGGTGAGCTCCTACAATGAGCAGTTCTTC.

V and J are TRBV12-3 or TRBV12-4 and TRBJ2-5, with D perhaps matching TRBD2 (6 bases). Trimming stripped 5 bases from V and 9 bases from J, with 10 bases between. The CDR3 extends over 11 amino acids. The CDR3 spells CASSRGGAQYF. CDR3 nucleotides: TGTGCCAGCAGTCGGGGCGGGGCCCAGTACTTC.

The chain couples TRBV30 to TRBJ1-6, with D perhaps matching TRBD1 (5 bases). Germline V gene lookup returns CDR1 GTSNPN and CDR2 SVGIG (reference sequence). The CDR3 spans 14 residues. V was cut by 0 bases and J by 7 bases, with 10 bases left in between. The CDR3 is CAWSVSGGNSPLHF. In DNA, the CDR3 is TGTGCCTGGAGTGTATCGGGGGGGAATTCACCCCTCCACTTT.